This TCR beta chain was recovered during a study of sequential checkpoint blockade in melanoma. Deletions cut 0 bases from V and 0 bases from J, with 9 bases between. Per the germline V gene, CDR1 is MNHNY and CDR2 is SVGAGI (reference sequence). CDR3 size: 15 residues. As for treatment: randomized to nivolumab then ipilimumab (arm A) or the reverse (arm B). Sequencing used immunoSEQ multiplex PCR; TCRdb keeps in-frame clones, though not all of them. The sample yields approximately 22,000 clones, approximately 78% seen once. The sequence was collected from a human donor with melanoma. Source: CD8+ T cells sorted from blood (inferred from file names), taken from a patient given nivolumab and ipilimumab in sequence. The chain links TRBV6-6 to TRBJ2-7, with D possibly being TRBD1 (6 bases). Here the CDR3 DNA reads TGTGCCAGCAGTTACTCGGCAGGGGCCTCCTACGAGCAGTACTTC. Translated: CASSYSAGASYEQYF.